One TCR beta chain is described in this entry. The V end lost 5 bases, the J end lost 9 bases, and 23 bases lay between the germline ends. The CDR3 covers 16 residues. CDR1 and CDR2 from the germline V gene are KGHDR and SFDVKD. TCRdb analysed the RT-PCR reads with MiXCR anew, one entry per CDR3 protein. The data show almost 700,000 distinct CDR3 sequences, 14% seen once. Specimen: memory CD4+ T cells from blood. The chain is built from TRBV24-1 and TRBJ2-3; D not resolved. The sequence came from a female donor in good health, serving as a healthy control. CDR3: CATSASPVVSSNTQYF. DNA for the CDR3: TGTGCCACCAGTGCCTCCCCCGTGGTGTCATCCAACACGCAGTATTTT.